This TCR beta chain was obtained from a study of human T cells and chemical hapten exposure (dated by TCRdb to about 2021). In the study overall: For sensitization, 2% DPC in acetone was applied to a roughly 2 cm by roughly 2 cm area of upper inner arm skin. Roughly 30 alopecia patients provided blood for TCR sequencing at one to four time points (pre-sensitization, 2, 6 and 24 weeks). Weekly therapeutic DPC doses were additionally applied to the scalp of patients throughout the approximately 23-week study period. Patch testing on the upper back used Finn chambers containing 0.01% DPC, with scoring done after 6 days according to International Contact Dermatitis Research Group standards. The libraries were sequenced as a pool, and the TCR yield per sample differed mostly because of small variations in library volumes within the pool. The patient cohort, mostly female, included alopecia areata with under or over 50% scalp involvement, alopecia totalis and alopecia universalis. In alopecia patients, the study followed how the peripheral blood TCR repertoire changed in vivo over primary and secondary sensitization to diphenylcyclopropenone (DPC), a hapten. Patient blood was sampled pre-sensitization (week 0) and at 2, 6 and about 24 weeks after DPC sensitization. Results and caveats for the whole study, not just this receptor: Patch test score correlated positively with the number of PT1 expanded TCRs, reaching significance at thresholds 8, 16 and 32 but not at 4. After repeated subsampling, the strength of the expansion versus patch-test correlation and the threshold at which it became significant changed. Alopecia, a presumed autoimmune disease, was present in all patients, so the immune response of the patients might differ from that of healthy individuals. The number of TCRs above 1 in 1000 frequency did not change with DPC sensitization; there was no evidence of global repertoire structure alterations. Compared with pre-sensitization or healthy control sets, expanded TCRs formed significantly more large CDR3 similarity clusters, which is consistent with antigen-driven responses.

Library generation was performed with RACE. The data were produced on a NextSeq 500. During library preparation, unique molecular identifiers were attached to individual cDNA molecules so that TCRs could be counted quantitatively and reproducibly. Both TCR alpha and TCR beta chains were sequenced from each blood RNA sample. Turning to the authors' computational methods: A median of roughly 98,000 TCRs per sample was observed, with a range of 23,224 to 690,600. The Decombinator software suite was used to annotate V, J and CDR3 in the TCR reads. Every sample was subsampled to the same number of TCRs (28,000) for the PS versus PT1 abundance plots. TCRs were defined as expanded if absent before sensitization and observed at least eight times at the 2-week time point. TCRdb reprocessed the public reads (quality trimming at Q25 with fastp, clone calling with MiXCR) and kept in-frame beta chains. Merged by CDR3 protein, the rows form single entries marked with the most common genes and DNA. The V and J calls were not made by the authors but by TCRdb's processing. The sample profile shows more than 100,000 distinct CDR3 sequences; roughly 14% of them were found once. The ten top clones hold approximately 2.8% of the sample.

The sample holds a few counts of this clonotype. What this receptor recognizes is not known. No base qualities exist here, and no much larger clone lies one base off it. The CDR1 and CDR2 encoded by the germline V gene are LGHNA and YSLEER. Taken from cysteine to phenylalanine, the CDR3 has 14 residues. The only DNA kept is the CDR3, 42 bases in frame from the first base. V is pared back by 3 bases and J by 6 bases, with 11 bases lying between the germline termini. Interpreted using the paper, the time point label stands for: pre-sensitization, week 0. The treatment or condition label for this specimen denotes: therapeutic diphenylcyclopropenone sensitization with weekly scalp DPC. At each patch-test visit, blood was drawn before the patch test was applied. Patients were considered eligible if aged 18 to 70, diagnosed with alopecia and deemed suitable for DPC therapy, and patients were excluded if pregnant. Unfractionated whole blood was collected in Tempus Blood RNA tubes, and total RNA was extracted from that blood.

The source of this sequence is a woman aged 18-29 years with alopecia areata. Some clones in this sample may be carry-over from other donors' samples. The chain uses TRBV4-3 and TRBJ1-4; possibly the D gene is TRBD1, per 5 matching bases. Sequencing was performed on whole blood, taken in connection with sensitization to the hapten diphenylcyclopropenone (DPC). This receptor has the CDR3 CASSQGTADEKLFF. The DNA sequence is given as TGCGCCAGCAGCCAGGGGACTGCGGATGAAAAACTGTTTTTT.